Shown below are 18 T cell receptor beta chains from a single sample sequenced in a study of blood T cell repertoires in COVID-19. The protocol was immunoSEQ multiplex PCR, while the TCRdb copy is restricted to in-frame clones and leaves out a portion. The table lists about 390,000 clones, around nine tenths of them singletons, with approximately 9.3% in the top ten. Sequencing used PBMCs or T cells enriched from blood (not recorded which). The source is a woman in her forties or fifties who had recovered from COVID-19.

The rearrangement joins TRBV28 to TRBJ2-2; 8 bases match TRBD1. This CDR3 is built from 15 residues. V shed 10 bases, J shed 7 bases, and the junction held 14 bases outside the gene matches. Germline assignment: CDR1 MDHEN and CDR2 SYDVKM. The CDR3 DNA reads TGTGCCACCAACACAGGGGGTCACGGGGGCGGGGAGCTGTTTTTT. Its translation is CATNTGGHGGGELFF.

This clone was seen only a few times. The rearrangement joins TRBV19 to TRBJ1-4; TRBD1 might be the D (6 bases). Germline loops: CDR1 LNHDA, CDR2 SQIVND (reference sequence). The CDR3 totals 13 residues. The V gene lost 5 bases and the J gene lost 7 bases, with 11 bases spanning the gap. CDR3 loop: CASSRKGGEKLFF. The CDR3, as DNA: TGTGCCAGTAGTCGGAAAGGGGGTGAAAAACTGTTTTTT.

The V gene is TRBV4-2, the J gene TRBJ1-3; 7 bases are shared with TRBD1. Germline CDR1 LGHNA, CDR2 YNFKEQ. The trim removed 3 bases at V and 2 bases at J, leaving 10 bases unmatched. CDR3 length equals 17 residues. CDR3 DNA: TGTGCCAGCAGCCATCACCAAGCCCAGGGGGCTGGAAACACCATATATTTT. Translating it yields CASSHHQAQGAGNTIYF.

This chain uses TRBV30 with TRBJ1-5, with a possible D match to TRBD1 (6 bases). This CDR3 is built from 14 residues. Trimming stripped 2 bases from V and 7 bases from J, with 15 bases between. From germline, CDR1 is GTSNPN and CDR2 SVGIG (reference sequence). CDR3 sequence (DNA): TGTGCCTGGAGTAAAGGACAGAGTGGACAGCCCCAGCATTTT. Translated, it gives CAWSKGQSGQPQHF.

This clone turned up a few times. This chain connects TRBV7-8 to TRBJ1-1; D is uncertain. CDR1 is SGHVS and CDR2 is FQNEAQ in the germline V gene. This CDR3 has 14 amino acids. V was shortened by 4 bases and J by 7 bases, with 16 bases between the two germline ends. The CDR3 DNA is TGTGCCAGCAGCTCAATGCCCGGTATTTATGAAGCTTTCTTT. Its translation: CASSSMPGIYEAFF.

The V gene is TRBV18, the J gene TRBJ1-1, with D unclear. CDR3 length: 14 residues. Germline CDR1 and CDR2: KGHSH and LQKENI. Trimming took 1 base from V and 0 from J, leaving 6 bases between them. In DNA form, the CDR3 reads TGTGCCAGCTCACCACTAAATGTGAACACTGAAGCTTTCTTT. This codes for CASSPLNVNTEAFF.

The genes are TRBV30 and TRBJ1-6; tentatively, D is TRBD1 (6 bases). The germline V gene encodes CDR1 GTSNPN and CDR2 SVGIG (reference sequence). The germline V and J ends were trimmed by 4 bases and 6 bases, with 10 bases remaining between them. CDR3 size: 13 residues. The DNA of the CDR3 is TGTGCCTGGACAGGACAGACTAATTCACCCCTCCACTTT. Encoded protein: CAWTGQTNSPLHF.

In its sample, this clone was seen a few times. The chain has TRBV5-1 and TRBJ1-6; D perhaps matches TRBD1 (6 bases). Germline lookup yields CDR1 SGHRS and CDR2 YFSETQ. V shed 9 bases and J shed 0 bases, with 22 bases lying between them. This CDR3 has 18 residues. The CDR3, as DNA: TGCGCCAACTACCCCTCCAGGGGCCGGAGCTCCTATAATTCACCCCTCCACTTT. It encodes CANYPSRGRSSYNSPLHF.

A note on this clone: This same CDR3 is encoded by further DNA sequences in the sample. This sequence joins TRBV28 and TRBJ2-6; maybe TRBD2 (5 bases). The V end was cut by 6 bases, the J end by 0 bases, with 9 bases between. Germline CDR1 and CDR2: MDHEN and SYDVKM. The CDR3 runs to 15 residues. CDR3 DNA sequence: TGTGCCAGCAGCTTAGGAGGCTCTGGGGCCAACGTCCTGACTTTC. Protein product: CASSLGGSGANVLTF.

This clone was recorded once. This chain joins TRBV3-1 (or the pseudogene TRBV3-2) and TRBJ1-2; D is ambiguous. V was trimmed by 4 bases and J by 0 bases, leaving 12 bases between them. Per germline, CDR1 LGHDT and CDR2 YNNKEL (reference sequence). This CDR3 has 15 amino acids. CDR3 in amino acids: CASSPGFLANYGYTF. CDR3 sequence (DNA): TGTGCCAGCAGCCCGGGATTCTTAGCTAACTATGGCTACACCTTC.

The chain employs TRBV29-1 and TRBJ1-1; tentatively, D is TRBD1 (6 bases). Trimming cost V 6 bases and J 5 bases, with 16 bases left between them. Germline assignment: CDR1 SQVTM and CDR2 ANQGSEA. The CDR3 spans 13 residues. This chain's CDR3 is CSVQPGGATEAFF. CDR3 coding DNA: TGCAGCGTCCAGCCGGGGGGCGCTACTGAAGCTTTCTTT.

The chain joins TRBV18 to TRBJ1-4, with D perhaps TRBD1 (6 bases). Trimming took 3 bases from V and 7 from J, leaving 12 bases between them. Germline V gene data show CDR1 as KGHSH and CDR2 as LQKENI. The CDR3 has 14 residues. The CDR3 reads CASSPKTGFEKLFF. The CDR3 region has the DNA TGTGCCAGCTCACCTAAAACAGGGTTTGAAAAACTGTTTTTT.

This rearrangement joins TRBV5-5 to TRBJ1-3; tentative D call: TRBD1 (6 bases). CDR1 SGHKS and CDR2 YYEKEE come from the germline V gene (reference sequence). This CDR3 has 15 amino acids. The V gene lost 0 bases and the J gene lost 1 base, with 8 bases spanning the gap. The CDR3 DNA sequence: TGTGCCAGCAGCTTGGAGGGGGTTTCTGGAAACACCATATATTTT. Translating gives CASSLEGVSGNTIYF.

The sample holds one count of this clone. The chain is built from TRBV7-2 and TRBJ2-7; unclear D gene. The CDR3 is made up of 13 amino acids. Germline loops: CDR1 SGHTA, CDR2 FQGNSA. V was trimmed by 6 bases and J by 2 bases, leaving 11 bases between them. CDR3 nucleotide sequence: TGTGCCAGCAGAAGAGCCGATGCCTACGAGCAGTACTTC. Protein sequence: CASRRADAYEQYF.

The rearrangement links TRBV3-1 (or the pseudogene TRBV3-2) to TRBJ2-5, with 8 bases identical to TRBD1. Germline V gene sequence: CDR1 LGHDT, CDR2 YNNKEL (reference sequence). CDR3 length: 16 residues. V was clipped by 4 bases and J by 2 bases; unmatched bases: 9. CDR3 in DNA: TGTGCCAGCAGCCGGGGGGCGGGACAGGCGCAAGAGACCCAGTACTTC. Translated, it gives CASSRGAGQAQETQYF.

The sample holds a few counts of this clone. This chain links TRBV30 with TRBJ1-5, with D tentatively TRBD1 (5 bases). The V end was cut by 0 bases, the J end by 5 bases, with 20 bases between. This CDR3 comprises 17 residues. Germline-derived CDR1 and CDR2 are GTSNPN and SVGIG (reference sequence). The CDR3 region is CAWSVRGIGGGYQPQHF. As DNA, the CDR3 is TGTGCCTGGAGTGTACGTGGGATAGGTGGGGGGTATCAGCCCCAGCATTTT.

This clone was detected once. The chain combines TRBV30 with TRBJ1-1, with D hard to call. Germline-derived CDR1 and CDR2 are GTSNPN and SVGIG (reference sequence). The CDR3 loop spans 11 amino acids. The V end lost 5 bases, the J end lost 2 bases, and 6 bases lay between the germline ends. DNA for the CDR3: TGTGCCTGGGCCTACAACACTGAAGCTTTCTTT. Its protein product is CAWAYNTEAFF.

This chain connects TRBV19 to TRBJ1-5; D is perhaps TRBD1 (5 bases). V lost 7 bases and J 2 bases, leaving 15 bases between the germline ends. The V gene's germline CDR1 is LNHDA and CDR2 SQIVND (reference sequence). The CDR3 extends over 15 amino acids. The chain's CDR3 is CASNRGTLGNQPQHF. CDR3 DNA sequence: TGTGCCAGTAACAGAGGGACTTTGGGCAATCAGCCCCAGCATTTT.